This TCR beta chain emerged from a study of blood T cell repertoires in COVID-19. Overall study: COVID-19 samples, acute and convalescent, were from the United States, Italy and Spain. PBMCs, B-cell-depleted T cells, or T cells provided the cDNA or gDNA that made up the material.

V lost 6 bases to trimming and J lost 3 bases; unmatched junction nucleotides: 6. The germline V gene encodes CDR1 SQVTM and CDR2 ANQGSEA. This CDR3 has 14 amino acids. How the authors handled the data: Reference gene primers were amplified, and this amplification served to estimate nucleated cell counts. Profiled with immunoSEQ multiplex PCR; TCRdb holds only in-frame clones, not every one. The V and J calls and the clone size are those of that table, but D and trimming were determined from the DNA. Here the sample spans about 81,000 clones, approximately 91% being singletons. The rearrangement joins TRBV29-1 to TRBJ2-2, with TRBD1 identical over 8 bases. The TCR originated in a man aged 65-85 years with active or convalescent COVID-19. Sequencing used peripheral blood. The CDR3, as DNA: TGCAGCGTACCGGGACAGGTTGACACCGGGGAGCTGTTTTTT. Its protein is CSVPGQVDTGELFF.